One T cell receptor beta chain is described in this entry. The antigen is undetermined. These data come from a study of OX40 agonist ivuxolimab in advanced cancers. Overall study: The dose of intravenous ivuxolimab that patients received every 2 weeks ranged from 0.01 to 10 mg/kg. A diagnosis of hepatocellular carcinoma, melanoma, renal cell or head and neck cancer was present in dose-escalation patients. Overall study findings and caveats: Averaged across samples, CD8+ T cells carried more expanded clones than CD4+ did.

Patients with autoimmune history or systemic immunosuppression were excluded. Produced via immunoSEQ multiplex PCR; TCRdb's table is partial and in-frame only. The sample holds under 75,000 clones, roughly nine tenths seen once. The CDR3 spans 16 residues. The junction had 12 bases not matched to a gene; V was cut back by 2 bases and J by 8 bases. Germline CDR1 and CDR2: LGHNT and FRNRAP. Material: CD4+ or CD8+ T cells sorted from blood, obtained in a trial of the OX40 agonist ivuxolimab. This TCR was recovered from an adult with an advanced solid tumor such as melanoma, head and neck, liver or kidney cancer. This chain links TRBV12-5 with TRBJ2-1; 7 nucleotides line up with TRBD1. The chain's CDR3 is CASGLTHDQGTDEQFF. In DNA, the CDR3 is TGTGCTAGTGGTTTGACACACGACCAAGGGACAGATGAGCAGTTCTTC.